This TCR beta chain was captured in a study of T cell responses to AZD1222 COVID-19 vaccine. The overall study: Second-dose intervals of approximately 4 or approximately 12 weeks were pooled. Regarding the study as a whole: No day 14 peak samples; only post-peak repertoires were characterized. Unmutated variant regions are reportedly targeted by nearly half of spike-specific TCRs.

Method: immunoSEQ multiplex PCR; TCRdb's copy keeps in-frame clones and lacks some. The repertoire holds just under 95,000 clones, with over 75% as singletons. Worth noting for this clone: Its specificity is not known.

The V gene's germline CDR1 is SGHTA and CDR2 FQGNSA. CDR3 length: 16 amino acids. V gave up 5 bases and J gave up 6 bases; unmatched junction bases: 13. This rearrangement joins TRBV7-2 to TRBJ2-7; 10 positions agree with TRBD2. Sequencing was performed on peripheral blood, taken on day 0 of AZD1222 vaccination. This receptor was identified in an adult in good health. CDR3 sequence (DNA): TGTGCCAGCAGCCCCTGGACTAGCGGTTACATTCTCGAGCAGTACTTC. Its translation: CASSPWTSGYILEQYF. Full variable domain (rest looked up from reference TRBV7-2 and TRBJ2-7): GAGVSQSPSNKVTEKGKDVELRCDPISGHTALYWYRQSLGQGLEFLIYFQGNSAPDKSGLPSDRFSAERTGGSVSTLTIQRTQQEDSAVYLCASSPWTSGYILEQYFGPGTRLTVT.